The rows below give T cell receptor beta chains drawn from one sample of a study of CD8 T cells in ankylosing spondylitis. Using its own MiXCR run on the 5' RACE reads, TCRdb lists one record per CDR3 protein. The data show 300,000 to 400,000 distinct CDR3 sequences, roughly 10% seen once. Sequences were obtained from blood, either unsorted or a sorted T cell fraction (not recorded which). The receptor source for this set is a female donor with ankylosing spondylitis or in good health (not recorded which). Both conserved end residues are part of each CDR3.

J gene	V gene	CDR3 protein
TRBJ1-2	TRBV27	CASSPRDNYGYTF
TRBJ1-6	TRBV5-5	CASKKMGDQRSPLHF
TRBJ1-4	TRBV5-1	CASSATGEGWNEKLFF
TRBJ2-7	TRBV10-3	CAISSGEADRYF
TRBJ2-1	TRBV7-9	CASNPRGGRENEQFF
TRBJ2-1	TRBV9	CASSVPGPAGYNEQFF
TRBJ2-1	TRBV20-1	CSAPGPDRVYGEQFF
TRBJ2-5	TRBV7-2	CASSLTNQETQYF
TRBJ2-7	TRBV12-3/TRBV12-4	CASRSGGTSYEQYF
TRBJ1-1	TRBV24-1	CATRESGYTEAFF
TRBJ2-1	TRBV29-1	CSVGRRNEQFF
TRBJ2-2	TRBV21-1	CASSWYWTGGTNTGELFF
TRBJ1-5	TRBV5-6	CASSFVGSNQPQHF
TRBJ2-1	TRBV20-1	CSASPGLAGLDEQFF
TRBJ1-4	TRBV30	CAWSGQEKLFF
TRBJ1-2	TRBV28	CASSFPAVYGYTF
TRBJ2-1	TRBV7-9	CASSPDPPAYNEQFF
TRBJ2-7	TRBV28	CASSFLRSEQYF
TRBJ1-2	TRBV7-9	CASTRPPEAYGYTF
TRBJ1-2	TRBV5-1	CASSLLGDGYTF
TRBJ1-5	TRBV20-1	CSARDGTVSNQPQHF
TRBJ1-3	TRBV5-1	CASSLQGNTGNTIYF
TRBJ2-7	TRBV9	CASSPERGYEQYF
TRBJ1-1	TRBV20-1	CSALSTGNTEAFF
TRBJ2-3	TRBV5-1	CASSPGTQSTDTQYF
TRBJ2-3	TRBV5-1	CASSLDPRTDTQYF
TRBJ1-1	TRBV6-5	CASRSFGTAHF
TRBJ2-5	TRBV29-1	CSVEPPPETQYF
TRBJ1-1	TRBV5-1	CASSRGGGKDTEAFF
TRBJ2-5	TRBV5-5	CASSPWTPQETQYF
TRBJ1-5	TRBV20-1	CSARDSSVGMGLSTNQPQHF
TRBJ1-2	TRBV7-3	CASSASRDTNYGYTF
TRBJ2-3	TRBV25-1	CASSEPATGTLPDTQYF
TRBJ1-2	TRBV27	CASSILPSGGYGYTF
TRBJ2-1	TRBV6-1	CASSAESSYNEQFF
TRBJ2-7	TRBV7-6	CASSRGASYEQYF
TRBJ2-5	TRBV3-1	CASSPRGTGRETQYF
TRBJ2-5	TRBV3-1	CASSQVAGGRKTQYF
TRBJ2-6	TRBV18	CASRILGSELPGANVLTF
TRBJ2-1	TRBV7-2	CASSRGPTGDNEQFF
TRBJ1-2	TRBV18	CASSPSDRGRGYTF
TRBJ2-1	TRBV20-1	CSASQAPGSYNEQFF
TRBJ1-1	TRBV7-2	CASSPDRVIAEAFF
TRBJ1-3	TRBV11-2	CASSWLGPSSGNTIYF
TRBJ2-7	TRBV25-1	CASSAGGLRGWPYEQYF
TRBJ2-1	TRBV20-1	CSALGGALYNEQFF
TRBJ2-5	TRBV6-1	CASRRIAGGPETQYF
TRBJ2-5	TRBV5-1	CASSSDRVGQETQYF
TRBJ2-1	TRBV4-3	CASSQEVDNEQFF
TRBJ1-1	TRBV5-1	CASSLAQLGTEAFF
TRBJ2-1	TRBV29-1	CSVAVAGGPNEQFF
TRBJ1-4	TRBV24-1	CATSDGGADEKLFF
TRBJ2-2	TRBV7-8	CASSLAPAGGLGAGELFF
TRBJ2-2	TRBV5-1	CASSLPGGRPGELFF
TRBJ2-3	TRBV5-1	CASSFSGGGTDTQYF
TRBJ2-7	TRBV28	CASLRGQGAYEQYF